This record covers a single TCR beta chain. This clone was observed a few times. Its cognate antigen has yet to be identified. No base quality information exists; no much larger clone differs at one position. This specimen belongs to a study of OX40 agonist ivuxolimab in advanced cancers. Broadly, across the study: Ivuxolimab, which targeted the costimulatory receptor OX40 (CD134), was an agonistic, fully human IgG2 monoclonal antibody. Partial responses were achieved by three dose-escalation patients, of whom one had hepatocellular carcinoma and two had cutaneous melanoma. Intravenous ivuxolimab was administered to patients every 2 weeks at six dose levels: 0.01, 0.1, 0.3, 1.5, 3 and 10 mg/kg. The paper describes the monotherapy dose-escalation part (N ≈ 50 patients) of the phase I trial of ivuxolimab. Patients were allowed to have had prior anti-PD-1, anti-PD-L1 or anti-CTLA-4 therapy, and approximately 40% of the dose-escalation patients had previously received checkpoint inhibitors. Peripheral TCRbeta sequencing aimed to test whether ivuxolimab altered TCR sequence diversity and caused clonal T-cell expansion. The dose-escalation cohort was 82.7% male with a mean age of around 62 years, ranging from about 20 to 80. Of the roughly 54 dose-escalation patients, hepatocellular carcinoma was present in about 20, melanoma in approximately 15, renal cell carcinoma in 9 and head and neck cancer in 9.

To sequence the TCRbeta CDR3 region, genomic DNA was isolated from the sorted cells. The immunoSEQ Assay was used for sequencing of TCRbeta CDR3 regions. The table was pulled from immuneACCESS by TCRdb, which kept in-frame rearrangements only. Such tables lose some clones; where checked, under half of the loss comes from unresolved V genes, and the rest has no known cause. In this sample the table shows more than 45,000 clones, roughly three quarters of which occur a single time. Around 7% of the sample rests with the top ten. There are 13 amino acids in the CDR3, from cysteine to phenylalanine inclusive. Of all the DNA, just the CDR3 is kept, 39 bases in frame from base 1. From the germline V gene (reference sequence), CDR1 is SGHNT and CDR2 is YYREEE. The V end loses 0 bases and the J end loses 2 bases, and a stretch of 5 bases separates them. Patients with a history of autoimmune disease or receiving systemic immunosuppression were excluded from the trial. In every dose cohort, peripheral blood was drawn for TCR sequencing at baseline, cycle 4 day 1, and cycle 7 day 1. Samples were obtained from an open-label, multicenter, first-in-human phase I dose-escalation trial of ivuxolimab. The trial enrolled adults with locally advanced or metastatic head and neck squamous cell, hepatocellular, melanoma or renal cell carcinoma. Before TCR sequencing, CD4+ T cells and CD8+ T cells from peripheral blood were sorted into separate populations.

What the research found in general, with its limitations: Antigen specificity was not determined for the clonally expanded peripheral T cells. Clonal expansion of both CD4+ and CD8+ blood T cells was observed from baseline to week 6 at doses 0.1 to 3.0 mg/kg. Partial responders in the 0.1-3.0 mg/kg groups had among the lowest normalized peripheral clonal expansion, especially among CD8+ T cells. Low levels of normalized T-cell clonal expansion were also shown by some nonresponding patients. After ivuxolimab, more expanded clones were found on average in CD8+ T cells than in CD4+ T cells.

The rearrangement joined TRBV5-4 to TRBJ1-2; no D gene is confidently identified. The sequencing here drew on CD4+ or CD8+ T cells sorted from blood, taken in a trial of the OX40 agonist ivuxolimab. This TCR was sampled from an adult with an advanced solid tumor such as melanoma, head and neck, liver or kidney cancer. The DNA sequence follows: TGTGCCAGCAGCTTGGGTGGAAACTATGGCTACACCTTC. The encoded protein is CASSLGGNYGYTF.